The 2 T cell receptor beta chains below all came from one sample that was sequenced in a study of T cell repertoires in cytomegalovirus infection. MiXCR was run by TCRdb on the reads, yielding one entry per CDR3 protein. The sample lists 740,000 or so distinct CDR3 sequences, roughly 36% occurring once. Sequenced sample: PBMCs. Receptors were obtained from a human donor in good health (CMV status not recorded). Some clones in this sample may be carry-over from other donors' samples.

Comments on this clonotype: Given the absence of the conserved phenylalanine or tryptophan at the CDR3 end, a read error is likely. The chain carries TRBV6-5 and TRBJ1-2, with D maybe TRBD1 (6 bases). The CDR3 is 14 amino acids. V was shortened by 3 bases and J by 7 bases, with 15 bases between the two germline ends. The germline V gene encodes CDR1 MNHEY and CDR2 SVGAGI. CDR3 bases: TGTGCCAGCAGTTATGTCCAGGGGCGGGGTGGCTACACCTAC. Encoded protein: CASSYVQGRGGYTY.

This clonotype has only a few counts. The V and J genes are TRBV20-1 and TRBJ1-5, with D unclear. CDR3 length: 15 amino acids. Germline loops: CDR1 DFQATT, CDR2 SNEGSKA (reference sequence). V lost 0 bases and J lost 2, with 11 bases in between. The CDR3 is CSARDGVRGNQPQHF. The CDR3 coding sequence is TGCAGTGCTAGAGATGGGGTGCGTGGCAATCAGCCCCAGCATTTT.